The clone carrying this T cell receptor beta chain was detected only a few times. Using its own MiXCR run on the RT-PCR reads, TCRdb lists one record per CDR3 protein. The sample yields about 700,000 distinct CDR3 sequences, 13% to 15% seen once. The CDR3 extends over 14 amino acids. CDR1 is KGHDR, CDR2 SFDVKD, per germline. The ends lost 4 bases at V and 8 bases at J; junction bases unmatched: 4. This chain connects TRBV24-1 to TRBJ2-1; 10 bases are shared with TRBD1. This sequence originates from a female donor in good health, serving as a healthy control. The source material was memory CD4+ T cells from blood. DNA for the CDR3: TGTGCCACCAGTGAGACAGGGGGCTCGGATGAGCAGTTCTTC. Its protein product is CATSETGGSDEQFF.